The 31 T cell receptor beta chains below all came from one sample that was sequenced in a study of cytomegalovirus exposure and HLA in healthy donors. PCR involved 60 Vbeta and 13 Jbeta primers. The method was immunoSEQ multiplex PCR; TCRdb's version includes in-frame clones alone and lacks a portion of them. The data show some 160,000 clones, around 75% seen once. Specimen: PBMCs. Source of these receptors: a male donor in good health and CMV-seronegative.

The chain employs TRBV29-1 and TRBJ2-6; a possible D gene is TRBD2 (5 bases). The CDR3 runs 15 residues. V was shortened by 6 bases and J by 1 base, with 13 bases between the two germline ends. Germline V lookup: CDR1 SQVTM, CDR2 ANQGSEA. The CDR3 DNA follows: TGCAGCGTGGCTGGAGGAAATTCTGGGGCCAACGTCCTGACTTTC. Translated, it gives CSVAGGNSGANVLTF.

This clone was seen a handful of times. The chain has TRBV2 and TRBJ1-5; possible D gene TRBD1, 5 bases. Germline CDR1 SNHLY, CDR2 FYNNEI. The CDR3 covers 15 residues. V lost 6 bases and J lost 6, with 18 bases in between. The CDR3 nucleotides are TGTGCCAGCAGCCAAATCAGGGCCCGAGTTCAGCCCCAGCATTTT. As protein: CASSQIRARVQPQHF.

The chain employs TRBV4-1 and TRBJ1-3; perhaps TRBD1 as D (5 bases). V gave up 3 bases and J gave up 0 bases, with 15 bases separating them. Germline V gene lookup returns CDR1 MGHRA and CDR2 YSYEKL. CDR3 length equals 17 residues. The CDR3 region has the DNA TGCGCCAGCAGCCAGGACCCCGGACACCACTCTGGAAACACCATATATTTT. Translating gives CASSQDPGHHSGNTIYF.

The V gene is TRBV6-1, the J gene TRBJ2-7, with TRBD1 matching 7 bases. The V gene end was trimmed by 4 bases and the J gene end by 5 bases; junction bases not matched to a gene: 11. CDR1 and CDR2 (germline): MNHNS, SASEGT. The CDR3 has 15 amino acids. CDR3: CASSGPRTGTDEQYF. The CDR3 bases are TGTGCCAGCAGTGGGCCCAGGACAGGTACGGACGAGCAGTACTTC.

The chain is built from TRBV27 and TRBJ2-5; 9 nucleotides match TRBD2. Germline CDR1 is MNHEY and CDR2 is SMNVEV (reference sequence). The CDR3 covers 13 residues. The ends lost 4 bases at V and 9 bases at J; junction bases unmatched: 6. CDR3 region: CASSSERGAAQYF. CDR3 nucleotides: TGTGCCAGCAGTTCAGAGCGGGGGGCCGCCCAGTACTTC.

This clone has a single count. This chain uses TRBV6-1 with TRBJ2-1; 10 bases match TRBD1. The CDR3 contains 15 residues. V gave up 4 bases and J gave up 2 bases; unmatched junction bases: 2. CDR1 and CDR2 from the germline V gene are MNHNS and SASEGT. The CDR3 spells CASSGTGGPYNEQFF. In DNA, the CDR3 is TGTGCCAGCAGTGGGACAGGGGGACCCTACAATGAGCAGTTCTTC.

In DNA form, the CDR3 reads TGTGCCACCACCCTAGCTGGACTCTCCTACAATGAGCAGTTCTTC. Translated, it gives CATTLAGLSYNEQFF. This chain joins TRBV6-1 and TRBJ2-1; D possibly corresponds to TRBD2 (5 bases). Looked up from germline, CDR1 is MNHNS and CDR2 is SASEGT. V lost 10 bases to trimming and J lost 0 bases, with 16 bases between them. The CDR3 loop spans 15 amino acids.

J is TRBJ2-2 and V is TRBV7-8, with D possibly matching TRBD2 (7 bases). The CDR3 runs to 13 residues. The ends were cut back, 5 bases at V and 7 bases at J, with 11 bases in the middle. Germline values: CDR1 SGHVS, CDR2 FQNEAQ. The CDR3 loop reads CASSRGARGELFF. The CDR3 DNA sequence: TGTGCCAGCAGCCGGGGGGCCCGCGGGGAGCTGTTTTTT.

This chain links TRBV5-1 with TRBJ1-1, with a weak D call TRBD1 (5 bases). The V and J ends lost 4 bases and 0 bases respectively, with 16 bases between them. Germline CDR1 is SGHRS and CDR2 is YFSETQ. The length of the CDR3 is 16 residues. The CDR3 DNA reads as TGCGCCAGCAGCCTGGGGCTTTGGAGCGTGAACACTGAAGCTTTCTTT. It translates to CASSLGLWSVNTEAFF.

V is TRBV28 and J is TRBJ1-3; 11 nucleotides align to TRBD1. From germline, CDR1 is MDHEN and CDR2 SYDVKM. The ends lost 2 bases at V and 2 bases at J; junction bases unmatched: 8. This CDR3 is 18 amino acids long. CDR3 sequence reads: CASSLDLGTGGTGNTIYF. CDR3 nucleotides: TGTGCCAGCAGTTTAGATCTTGGGACAGGGGGAACTGGAAACACCATATATTTT.

The rearrangement links TRBV27 to TRBJ1-2; perhaps TRBD1 as D (5 bases). Trimming removed 4 bases from V and 3 bases from J, with 18 bases in between. Germline V lookup: CDR1 MNHEY, CDR2 SMNVEV (reference sequence). The CDR3 is 16 amino acids. The CDR3 DNA sequence: TGTGCCAGCAGTTCTCGGGGGGGAGGAATGGACTATGGCTACACCTTC. Translated, it gives CASSSRGGGMDYGYTF.

The genes are TRBV4-1 and TRBJ2-7; 10 bases agree with TRBD1. CDR1 is MGHRA, CDR2 YSYEKL, per germline. The CDR3 extends over 15 amino acids. V trimming: 0 bases; J trimming: 3 bases; junction bases outside the gene matches: 2. CDR3 residues: CASSQEGQGNYEQYF. DNA of the CDR3: TGCGCCAGCAGCCAAGAGGGACAGGGGAACTACGAGCAGTACTTC.

This chain connects TRBV5-1 to TRBJ2-1; 8 nucleotides agree with TRBD2. CDR3 length: 16 amino acids. The V gene's germline CDR1 is SGHRS and CDR2 YFSETQ. J lost 5 bases, V lost 0 bases, and 7 bases had no gene match. The CDR3 region is CASSLAGRGGHNEQFF. As DNA, the CDR3 is TGCGCCAGCAGCTTGGCTGGACGGGGGGGCCACAATGAGCAGTTCTTC.

The chain uses TRBV7-8 and TRBJ1-1; D possibly corresponds to TRBD1 (5 bases). Trimming took off 5 bases at V and 4 bases at J, with 14 bases between the two ends. This CDR3 comprises 14 residues. Germline values: CDR1 SGHVS, CDR2 FQNEAQ. The CDR3 reads CASSPSQGLTEAFF. CDR3 nucleotide sequence: TGTGCCAGCAGCCCCAGCCAGGGACTCACTGAAGCTTTCTTT.

The chain recombines TRBV7-8 with TRBJ2-2; 9 bases match TRBD2. Germline CDR1 is SGHVS and CDR2 is FQNEAQ. The CDR3 is 16 amino acids. The ends lost 6 bases at V and 3 bases at J; junction bases unmatched: 8. This CDR3 is CASSFTLAGYTGELFF. CDR3 in DNA: TGTGCCAGCAGTTTTACCCTAGCGGGGTACACCGGGGAGCTGTTTTTT.

The chain joins TRBV5-1 to TRBJ2-7, with D uncertain. Germline V gene data show CDR1 as SGHRS and CDR2 as YFSETQ. The CDR3 loop spans 14 amino acids. Trimming removed 0 bases at V and 0 bases at J, with 7 bases between. The CDR3 DNA follows: TGCGCCAGCAGCTTGGCGTTAAACTCCTACGAGCAGTACTTC. As protein: CASSLALNSYEQYF.

The chain couples TRBV4-3 to TRBJ1-4, with D hard to call. The V gene's germline CDR1 is LGHNA and CDR2 YSLEER. The V gene lost 1 base and the J gene lost 0 bases, with 6 bases spanning the gap. This CDR3 has 15 amino acids. CDR3 coding DNA: TGCGCCAGCAGCCAAGGGGGAGCAACTAATGAAAAACTGTTTTTT. Residues: CASSQGGATNEKLFF.

The genes are TRBV4-1 and TRBJ2-2; a possible D gene is TRBD1 (6 bases). V was trimmed by 2 bases and J by 0 bases, leaving 10 bases between them. From germline, CDR1 is MGHRA and CDR2 YSYEKL. The CDR3 consists of 16 residues. CDR3 nucleotides: TGCGCCAGCAGCCAATTACGACAGGCGAACACCGGGGAGCTGTTTTTT. It encodes CASSQLRQANTGELFF.

This clone has only a few counts. This chain joins TRBV15 and TRBJ1-3; no reliable D call. The CDR3 sequence is 15 residues long. The V gene lost 0 bases and the J gene lost 0 bases, with 6 bases spanning the gap. Germline V gene sequence: CDR1 LNHNV, CDR2 YYDKDF (reference sequence). The CDR3 reads CATSRDTGSGNTIYF. The CDR3 DNA reads TGTGCCACCAGCAGAGATACCGGCTCTGGAAACACCATATATTTT.

The genes are TRBV7-9 and TRBJ2-3; weak D call: TRBD2 (6 bases). This CDR3 is 16 amino acids long. The germline CDR1 and CDR2 sequences are SEHNR and FQNEAQ (reference sequence). The germline V and J ends were trimmed by 1 base and 0 bases, with 11 bases remaining between them. CDR3 amino acids: CASSLVRDSSTDTQYF. The CDR3 coding sequence is TGTGCCAGCAGCTTAGTTAGGGACTCTAGCACAGATACGCAGTATTTT. Filled out from reference TRBV7-9 and TRBJ2-3, the complete variable domain reads DTGVSQNPRHKITKRGQNVTFRCDPISEHNRLYWYRQTLGQGPEFLTYFQNEAQLEKSRLLSDRFSAERPKGSFSTLEIQRTEQGDSAMYLCASSLVRDSSTDTQYFGPGTRLTVL.

In its sample, this clone was seen once. The V and J genes are TRBV29-1 and TRBJ1-1; D remains ambiguous. CDR1 SQVTM and CDR2 ANQGSEA come from the germline V gene. The V gene lost 1 base and the J gene lost 2 bases, with 8 bases spanning the gap. The CDR3 is made up of 13 amino acids. The CDR3 reads CSVEGNSNTEAFF. The CDR3 coding sequence is TGCAGCGTTGAAGGAAACAGCAACACTGAAGCTTTCTTT.

The chain recombines TRBV6-5 with TRBJ1-2; perhaps TRBD1 as D (5 bases). Trimming cost V 4 bases and J 4 bases, with 13 bases left between them. Germline V gene sequence: CDR1 MNHEY, CDR2 SVGAGI. The CDR3 loop spans 14 amino acids. CDR3 sequence: CASSSRQGSYGYTF. The CDR3, as DNA: TGTGCCAGCAGTTCCCGCCAGGGAAGCTATGGCTACACCTTC.

This chain connects TRBV7-9 to TRBJ2-5, with D uncertain. This CDR3 has 13 residues. V lost 6 bases to trimming and J lost 5 bases, with 13 bases between them. The V gene's germline CDR1 is SEHNR and CDR2 FQNEAQ (reference sequence). DNA for the CDR3: TGTGCCAGCAGTTCTGGCCTCTGGGAGACCCAGTACTTC. Protein: CASSSGLWETQYF.

The chain links TRBV15 to TRBJ2-1, with a tentative D call TRBD1 (5 bases). Looked up from germline, CDR1 is LNHNV and CDR2 is YYDKDF (reference sequence). V was pared by 1 base and J by 0 bases, with 10 bases between. The CDR3 loop spans 16 amino acids. CDR3 sequence: CATSRVGQGSYNEQFF. The CDR3 nucleotides read TGTGCCACCAGCAGAGTCGGGCAGGGCTCCTACAATGAGCAGTTCTTC.

The gene calls are TRBV5-8 and TRBJ1-5, with D possibly being TRBD1 (6 bases). The CDR3 is made up of 15 amino acids. Germline V gives CDR1 SGHTS, CDR2 YDEGEE. V gave up 4 bases and J gave up 7 bases, with 18 bases separating them. CDR3 in amino acids: CASSPPGVAEQPQHF. As DNA, the CDR3 is TGTGCCAGCAGCCCACCAGGGGTTGCGGAACAGCCCCAGCATTTT.

The chain uses TRBV6-1 and TRBJ1-1; TRBD1 might be the D (6 bases). The germline V gene has CDR1 MNHNS and CDR2 SASEGT. V gave up 2 bases and J gave up 4 bases, with 11 bases separating them. The CDR3 loop spans 14 amino acids. In nucleotides, the CDR3 is TGTGCCAGCAGTGAAAGCAGGGGACGCACTGAAGCTTTCTTT. It codes for CASSESRGRTEAFF.

This clone was seen only once. The rearrangement links TRBV30 to TRBJ2-5; perhaps TRBD1 as D (6 bases). The V gene lost 8 bases and the J gene lost 2 bases, with 9 bases spanning the gap. CDR1 is GTSNPN, CDR2 SVGIG, per germline (reference sequence). This CDR3 has 11 residues. The CDR3 region is CAGGQQETQYF. Here the CDR3 DNA reads TGTGCCGGAGGACAGCAAGAGACCCAGTACTTC.

The gene calls are TRBV5-1 and TRBJ2-1; TRBD2 aligns across 11 bases. Losses at the gene ends were 6 bases for V and 8 bases for J; bases not matched to a gene: 10. The V gene's germline CDR1 is SGHRS and CDR2 YFSETQ. The CDR3 contains 15 residues. The CDR3 DNA sequence: TGCGCCAGCACCCTGGGGCTAGCGGGGGGCCATGAGCAGTTCTTC. Its translation is CASTLGLAGGHEQFF.

The chain is built from TRBV6-1 and TRBJ1-5; 9 nucleotides agree with TRBD1. J gave up 4 bases and V 6 bases, and 7 bases lay outside the gene matches. This CDR3 is 15 amino acids long. The V gene's germline CDR1 is MNHNS and CDR2 SASEGT. The CDR3 loop reads CASSRSGTGNQPQHF. The CDR3 DNA reads as TGTGCCAGCAGCAGATCCGGGACAGGGAATCAGCCCCAGCATTTT.

As DNA, the CDR3 is TGTGCCAGCAGTGCCGGGCCGGGGTTTAATTCACCCCTCCACTTT. This codes for CASSAGPGFNSPLHF. This rearrangement joins TRBV27 to TRBJ1-6; no firm D call. Germline lookup yields CDR1 MNHEY and CDR2 SMNVEV (reference sequence). V gave up 5 bases and J gave up 6 bases, with 14 bases separating them. The CDR3 length is 15 residues.

The CDR3 DNA reads as TGTGCCAGCACCTCCCCCTCCTTCTACGAGCAGTACTTC. It is translated as CASTSPSFYEQYF. The V call is TRBV28, the J call TRBJ2-7, with no clear D. Deletions cut 7 bases from V and 3 bases from J, with 13 bases between. Germline V lookup: CDR1 MDHEN, CDR2 SYDVKM. The CDR3 length is 13 residues.